The next 13 T cell receptor beta chains were all read from a single sample in a study of cytomegalovirus exposure and HLA in healthy donors. Measured with immunoSEQ multiplex PCR; TCRdb has only the in-frame clones, and not every one. The sample has 150,000 to 200,000 clones, more than 80% seen once; the top ten hold 3% to 3.5%. The material sequenced was PBMCs. The origin of the receptors is a woman in her late teens or twenties in good health and CMV-seropositive.

The chain is built from TRBV19 and TRBJ1-4; weak D call: TRBD1 (5 bases). Between the trimmed V and J ends, which lost 1 base and 0 bases, there was a span of 6 bases. The germline gives CDR1 LNHDA, CDR2 SQIVND (reference sequence). There are 15 residues in the CDR3. The CDR3 loop reads CASSIARATNEKLFF. CDR3 in DNA: TGTGCCAGTAGTATAGCCAGGGCAACTAATGAAAAACTGTTTTTT.

The V and J genes are TRBV2 and TRBJ2-5, with 8 nucleotides matching TRBD2. Germline CDR1 and CDR2: SNHLY and FYNNEI. The CDR3 totals 15 residues. The V gene end was trimmed by 6 bases and the J gene end by 4 bases; junction bases not matched to a gene: 10. This CDR3 is CASSGGLGGGETQYF. In nucleotides, the CDR3 is TGTGCCAGCAGCGGGGGACTAGGCGGCGGAGAGACCCAGTACTTC.

The chain recombines TRBV12-5 with TRBJ2-2, with 7 positions matching TRBD1. Trimming removed 7 bases from V and 2 bases from J; junction bases left unmatched: 10. The CDR3 runs to 16 residues. CDR1 LGHNT and CDR2 FRNRAP come from the germline V gene. The CDR3 is CASATAGTANTGELFF. For the CDR3, the DNA is TGTGCTAGTGCAACGGCCGGGACAGCCAACACCGGGGAGCTGTTTTTT.

J is TRBJ1-1 and V is TRBV11-2; TRBD1 agrees at 7 bases. With 1 base clipped from V and 3 bases from J, the junction kept 5 bases outside the gene matches. CDR3 length: 15 amino acids. Germline lookup yields CDR1 SGHAT and CDR2 FQNNGV. The CDR3 bases are TGTGCCAGCAGCTTAGTAAACAGGGGTGACACTGAAGCTTTCTTT. It codes for CASSLVNRGDTEAFF.

The chain links TRBV27 to TRBJ1-2, with D hard to call. CDR1 and CDR2 (germline): MNHEY, SMNVEV (reference sequence). V lost 0 bases and J lost 5, with 13 bases in between. The CDR3 has 15 residues. The CDR3 sequence is CASSLSPGGNYGYTF. For the CDR3, the DNA is TGTGCCAGCAGTTTATCCCCTGGAGGCAATTATGGCTACACCTTC.

This CDR3 is CASSRTSGRSYTGELFF. The CDR3 DNA sequence: TGTGCCAGCAGCCGGACTAGCGGGAGGTCGTACACCGGGGAGCTGTTTTTT. The gene calls are TRBV7-3 and TRBJ2-2, with 14 nucleotides matching TRBD2. Germline CDR1 reads SGHTA; CDR2 reads FQGTGA. This CDR3 region has 17 residues. V trimming: 5 bases; J trimming: 3 bases; junction bases outside the gene matches: 5.

This rearrangement joins TRBV29-1 to TRBJ1-3; D is unclear. The CDR3 contains 13 residues. Germline V lookup: CDR1 SQVTM, CDR2 ANQGSEA. The V and J ends lost 7 bases and 0 bases respectively, with 10 bases between them. As DNA, the CDR3 is TGCAGCGCAACAGTTTACTCTGGAAACACCATATATTTT. Protein product: CSATVYSGNTIYF.

This chain links TRBV9 with TRBJ2-2; D may be TRBD1 (6 bases). This CDR3 contains 15 residues. Trimming left V 2 bases short and J 3 bases short, with 11 bases between. Germline V CDR1 and CDR2: SGDLS, YYNGEE. The CDR3 region has the DNA TGTGCCAGCAGCGTGGGGGCCTCGTACACCGGGGAGCTGTTTTTT. Translation: CASSVGASYTGELFF.

This clone was observed once. The chain joins TRBV19 to TRBJ2-4; D ambiguous. V was shortened by 2 bases and J by 1 base, with 6 bases between the two germline ends. Germline CDR1 LNHDA, CDR2 SQIVND (reference sequence). The CDR3 extends over 14 amino acids. CDR3 protein: CASSISVAKNIQYF. In DNA form, the CDR3 reads TGTGCCAGTAGTATATCCGTGGCCAAAAACATTCAGTACTTC.

This chain connects TRBV28 to TRBJ2-7; D gene unclear. The length of the CDR3 is 12 residues. Germline V gene data show CDR1 as MDHEN and CDR2 as SYDVKM. V gave up 5 bases and J gave up 2 bases, with 7 bases separating them. The CDR3 nucleotides read TGTGCCAGCAGTCTCCCCCCCTACGAGCAGTACTTC. Residues: CASSLPPYEQYF.

J is TRBJ1-6 and V is TRBV5-4; 10 bases map to TRBD1. The CDR3 has 15 residues. The V and J ends lost 3 bases and 10 bases, in that order; junction bases with no gene match: 7. Per the germline V gene, CDR1 is SGHNT and CDR2 is YYREEE (reference sequence). The CDR3 loop is CASSSTGTGASPLHF. Here the CDR3 DNA reads TGTGCCAGCAGCTCCACCGGGACAGGGGCCTCACCCCTCCACTTT.

The chain joins TRBV9 to TRBJ2-7, with 14 bases that match TRBD2. J gave up 2 bases and V 0 bases, and 7 bases lay outside the gene matches. The CDR3 covers 18 residues. Germline CDR1 reads SGDLS; CDR2 reads YYNGEE. The CDR3 bases are TGTGCCAGCAGCGTAGGACTAGCGGGAGGGCCGGGGGCCTACGAGCAGTACTTC. It encodes CASSVGLAGGPGAYEQYF.

This chain uses TRBV7-9 with TRBJ1-5; 10 nucleotides align to TRBD1. CDR3 size: 17 residues. From germline, CDR1 is SEHNR and CDR2 FQNEAQ (reference sequence). V lost 1 base, J lost 0 bases, and 3 bases stayed unmatched. The CDR3 loop is CASSLGTGGTSNQPQHF. The CDR3 DNA reads as TGTGCCAGCAGCTTAGGGACAGGGGGGACTAGCAATCAGCCCCAGCATTTT.